This T cell receptor beta chain came from a study of blood T cell repertoires in COVID-19. Across the whole study: The study drew acute and convalescent COVID-19 samples from the United States, Italy and Spain.

Germline V gene lookup returns CDR1 LGHNT and CDR2 FRNRAP. The length of the CDR3 is 20 residues. V trimming: 1 base; J trimming: 5 bases; junction bases outside the gene matches: 17. TCRdb's table, derived via immunoSEQ multiplex PCR, lists solely in-frame clones and lacks some. Altogether roughly 150,000 clones are present, more than 75% being singletons, with the ten largest covering roughly a sixth. The sequencing sample was made of peripheral blood. J is TRBJ2-5 and V is TRBV12-5; TRBD2 agrees at 12 bases. This sequence originates from a man in his 60s with active or convalescent COVID-19. CDR3 nucleotides: TGTGCTAGTGGTTTGGGCACCCTAGCGGGGGGGTCCAACGTCCAGGAGACCCAGTACTTC. This codes for CASGLGTLAGGSNVQETQYF.